Listed below are T cell receptor beta chains from one sample, sequenced in a study of cytomegalovirus exposure and HLA in healthy donors. The assay was immunoSEQ multiplex PCR, and TCRdb's table has in-frame clones only and misses some. Here the sample spans some 90,000 clones, around 81% being singletons. What was sequenced was PBMCs. These receptors were collected from a woman between 65 and 79 years old in good health and CMV-seropositive. Both conserved end residues are part of each CDR3. A D gene is named only where the DNA matches it firmly. Some rows mark clone size as missing; the rest say once, few, many or name a class of expanded clone.

clone_size: -; d_call: -; v_call: TRBV6-5; j_call: TRBJ1-1; cdr3_nt: TGTGCCAGCAGACGTATGGGAGGGGACACTGAAGCTTTCTTT; cdr3_aa: CASRRMGGDTEAFF
clone_size: once; d_call: TRBD2; v_call: TRBV28; j_call: TRBJ2-1; cdr3_nt: TGTGCCAGCAGCTGGGGGGGATCGGATCGCAATGAGCAGTTCTTC; cdr3_aa: CASSWGGSDRNEQFF
clone_size: -; d_call: TRBD1; v_call: TRBV18; j_call: TRBJ2-4; cdr3_nt: TGTGCCAGCTCGGCCGGGACAGGGAACATTCAGTACTTC; cdr3_aa: CASSAGTGNIQYF
clone_size: -; d_call: -; v_call: TRBV5-6; j_call: TRBJ2-7; cdr3_nt: TGTGCCAGCAGCTTACACTACGAGCAGTACTTC; cdr3_aa: CASSLHYEQYF
clone_size: -; d_call: -; v_call: TRBV2; j_call: TRBJ1-4; cdr3_nt: TGTGCCAGCAGACAAACAGGGAAGGGTGAAAAACTGTTTTTT; cdr3_aa: CASRQTGKGEKLFF
clone_size: -; d_call: -; v_call: TRBV5-5; j_call: TRBJ1-5; cdr3_nt: TGTGCCAGCAGCCTCTCTAGCAATCAGCCCCAGCATTTT; cdr3_aa: CASSLSSNQPQHF
clone_size: few; d_call: TRBD2; v_call: TRBV29-1; j_call: TRBJ2-4; cdr3_nt: TGCAGCGTTGAAGAACTAGCGTCTCCGGGGGACATTCAGTACTTC; cdr3_aa: CSVEELASPGDIQYF
clone_size: -; d_call: TRBD2; v_call: TRBV7-2; j_call: TRBJ2-1; cdr3_nt: TGTGCCAGCAGCCACATGACTAGCGGGAGGGCCGGGGAGCAGTTCTTC; cdr3_aa: CASSHMTSGRAGEQFF
clone_size: once; d_call: TRBD1; v_call: TRBV7-6; j_call: TRBJ2-3; cdr3_nt: TGTGCCAGCAGCATGGACAGGGGGACAGATACGCAGTATTTT; cdr3_aa: CASSMDRGTDTQYF
clone_size: -; d_call: -; v_call: TRBV7-9; j_call: TRBJ2-3; cdr3_nt: TGTGCCAGCAGGTACAACACAGATACGCAGTATTTT; cdr3_aa: CASRYNTDTQYF
clone_size: -; d_call: TRBD1; v_call: TRBV15; j_call: TRBJ1-1; cdr3_nt: TGTGCCACCAGCACAATTACAGGGGTCACTGAAGCTTTCTTT; cdr3_aa: CATSTITGVTEAFF
clone_size: -; d_call: -; v_call: TRBV7-8; j_call: TRBJ2-6; cdr3_nt: TGTGCCAGCAGCTCATTTGGGCCTCTCGGCCCTGGGGCCAACGTCCTGACTTTC; cdr3_aa: CASSSFGPLGPGANVLTF
clone_size: few; d_call: -; v_call: TRBV13; j_call: TRBJ1-4; cdr3_nt: TGTGCCAGCAGCGGAGGGGGAGGGGACCCAACTAATGAAAAACTGTTTTTT; cdr3_aa: CASSGGGGDPTNEKLFF
clone_size: -; d_call: -; v_call: TRBV11-1; j_call: TRBJ2-7; cdr3_nt: TGTGCCAGCAGCTTCCTTGGGACTCAGTACGAGCAGTACTTC; cdr3_aa: CASSFLGTQYEQYF
clone_size: -; d_call: -; v_call: TRBV14; j_call: TRBJ1-2; cdr3_nt: TGTGCCAGCAGCCCCCGGGACAAGGCCCCGACTAACTATGGCTACACCTTC; cdr3_aa: CASSPRDKAPTNYGYTF
clone_size: -; d_call: TRBD2; v_call: TRBV7-9; j_call: TRBJ2-7; cdr3_nt: TGTGCCAGCAGCCCCGGGGGGGTATCCTACGAGCAGTACTTC; cdr3_aa: CASSPGGVSYEQYF
clone_size: -; d_call: TRBD1; v_call: TRBV7-2; j_call: TRBJ2-6; cdr3_nt: TGTGCCAGCAGCCCACGGACAGGGATTTCGGGGGGGGCCAACGTCCTGACTTTC; cdr3_aa: CASSPRTGISGGANVLTF
clone_size: -; d_call: -; v_call: TRBV4-2; j_call: TRBJ2-7; cdr3_nt: TGTGCCAGCAGCCAAGCTAGTACCTCCGACTCCTACGAGCAGTACTTC; cdr3_aa: CASSQASTSDSYEQYF
clone_size: -; d_call: TRBD1; v_call: TRBV4-1; j_call: TRBJ1-2; cdr3_nt: TGCGCCAGCAGCCCGGACAGGGCTACTAACTATGGCTACACCTTC; cdr3_aa: CASSPDRATNYGYTF
clone_size: -; d_call: -; v_call: TRBV30; j_call: TRBJ2-3; cdr3_nt: TGTGCCTGGAGGGCAGGGCGAAGCACAGATACGCAGTATTTT; cdr3_aa: CAWRAGRSTDTQYF
clone_size: medium-sized; d_call: -; v_call: TRBV6-5; j_call: TRBJ2-5; cdr3_nt: TGTGCCAGCAGTTCCTATCGCGGCTCCCAAGAGACCCAGTACTTC; cdr3_aa: CASSSYRGSQETQYF
clone_size: -; d_call: -; v_call: TRBV5-4; j_call: TRBJ1-3; cdr3_nt: TGTGCCAGCAGCTTGGCACAGGGACCTGGAAACACCATATATTTT; cdr3_aa: CASSLAQGPGNTIYF
clone_size: -; d_call: TRBD1; v_call: TRBV5-1; j_call: TRBJ1-1; cdr3_nt: TGCGCCAGCAGCCCCAGACAGGGGATAAACACTGAAGCTTTCTTT; cdr3_aa: CASSPRQGINTEAFF
clone_size: -; d_call: TRBD1; v_call: TRBV27; j_call: TRBJ2-7; cdr3_nt: TGTGCCAGCAGTTTAAAATCCGGGACAGGGGGCACCTACGAGCAGTACTTC; cdr3_aa: CASSLKSGTGGTYEQYF
clone_size: -; d_call: TRBD1; v_call: TRBV19; j_call: TRBJ1-2; cdr3_nt: TGTGCCAGTAGTCCGGGGACAGCTAACTATGGCTACACCTTC; cdr3_aa: CASSPGTANYGYTF
clone_size: -; d_call: -; v_call: TRBV6-4; j_call: TRBJ2-3; cdr3_nt: TGTGCCAGCAGCGGGACTCCTACAGATACGCAGTATTTT; cdr3_aa: CASSGTPTDTQYF
clone_size: -; d_call: TRBD2; v_call: TRBV7-2; j_call: TRBJ2-1; cdr3_nt: TGTGCCAGCAGCTTAGCTTCGGTAGCGGGAGTCCATGAGCAGTTCTTC; cdr3_aa: CASSLASVAGVHEQFF
clone_size: -; d_call: TRBD1; v_call: TRBV4-1; j_call: TRBJ1-1; cdr3_nt: TGCGCCAGCAGCCACGGGGGACAGATTAACACTGAAGCTTTCTTT; cdr3_aa: CASSHGGQINTEAFF
clone_size: -; d_call: -; v_call: TRBV5-1; j_call: TRBJ1-2; cdr3_nt: TGCGCCAGCAGCGTAGGACAGCCCTATGGCTACACCTTC; cdr3_aa: CASSVGQPYGYTF
clone_size: -; d_call: -; v_call: TRBV9; j_call: TRBJ2-7; cdr3_nt: TGTGCCAGCAGCCTGGACAGTGCCTACGAGCAGTACTTC; cdr3_aa: CASSLDSAYEQYF
clone_size: -; d_call: TRBD1; v_call: TRBV5-4; j_call: TRBJ2-1; cdr3_nt: TGTGCCAGCAGCACAATGACAGGGAGCTCCTACAATGAGCAGTTCTTC; cdr3_aa: CASSTMTGSSYNEQFF
clone_size: once; d_call: TRBD1; v_call: TRBV18; j_call: TRBJ2-7; cdr3_nt: TGTGCCAGCTCACAAGACAGGGACGGACTCGAGCAGTACTTC; cdr3_aa: CASSQDRDGLEQYF
clone_size: -; d_call: -; v_call: TRBV28; j_call: TRBJ2-7; cdr3_nt: TGTGCCAGCAGTACAAAAGAAAAGCAGTACTTC; cdr3_aa: CASSTKEKQYF
clone_size: once; d_call: -; v_call: TRBV15; j_call: TRBJ2-7; cdr3_nt: TGTGCCACCAGCAGAGGGGGCTCCTTCGAGCAGTACTTC; cdr3_aa: CATSRGGSFEQYF
clone_size: -; d_call: -; v_call: TRBV28; j_call: TRBJ1-2; cdr3_nt: TGTGCCAGCAGACTGTCGGGGGGCGTCAATGGCTACACCTTC; cdr3_aa: CASRLSGGVNGYTF
clone_size: -; d_call: -; v_call: TRBV30; j_call: TRBJ2-2; cdr3_nt: TGTGCCTGGAATGGAAATCTAGGGAGGACCGGGGAGCTGTTTTTT; cdr3_aa: CAWNGNLGRTGELFF
clone_size: -; d_call: TRBD1; v_call: TRBV29-1; j_call: TRBJ1-2; cdr3_nt: TGCAGCGTTGAGGATGGGACAGGGGGGCGTGGCTACACCTTC; cdr3_aa: CSVEDGTGGRGYTF
clone_size: -; d_call: TRBD1; v_call: TRBV2; j_call: TRBJ1-6; cdr3_nt: TGTGCCAGCAGTTCCGGTACAGGGGGTTGGAATTCACCCCTCCACTTT; cdr3_aa: CASSSGTGGWNSPLHF
clone_size: once; d_call: -; v_call: TRBV2; j_call: TRBJ2-1; cdr3_nt: TGTGCCAGTCACCCAACCGGGACTTTCACCTACAATGAGCAGTTCTTC; cdr3_aa: CASHPTGTFTYNEQFF
clone_size: -; d_call: TRBD1; v_call: TRBV19; j_call: TRBJ2-2; cdr3_nt: TGTGCCAGTAGTAGGGACAGCAACACCGGGGAGCTGTTTTTT; cdr3_aa: CASSRDSNTGELFF
clone_size: -; d_call: -; v_call: TRBV7-2; j_call: TRBJ1-3; cdr3_nt: TGTGCCAGCAGCTTAGGACAGCCCTCTGGAAACACCATATATTTT; cdr3_aa: CASSLGQPSGNTIYF
clone_size: -; d_call: -; v_call: TRBV11-3; j_call: TRBJ2-3; cdr3_nt: TGTGCCAGCAGCTTAGATCGAGCGGGACAGGACTATGCGGATACGCAGTATTTT; cdr3_aa: CASSLDRAGQDYADTQYF
clone_size: -; d_call: TRBD2; v_call: TRBV4-3; j_call: TRBJ2-1; cdr3_nt: TGCGCCAGCAGCCACTCCACCCTGGGGAGCGGGAGATCGAATGAGCAGTTCTTC; cdr3_aa: CASSHSTLGSGRSNEQFF
clone_size: few; d_call: -; v_call: TRBV19; j_call: TRBJ2-7; cdr3_nt: TGTGCCAGTACCCCGGGAGTAGACCACTACGAGCAGTACTTC; cdr3_aa: CASTPGVDHYEQYF
clone_size: -; d_call: TRBD2; v_call: TRBV6-4; j_call: TRBJ2-1; cdr3_nt: TGTGCCAGCAGTGCTAGCGGGAGTGTAGATGAGCAGTTCTTC; cdr3_aa: CASSASGSVDEQFF
clone_size: few; d_call: -; v_call: TRBV7-8; j_call: TRBJ1-2; cdr3_nt: TGTGCCAGCAGCTTAGCGCGGGCAGGCTACACCTTC; cdr3_aa: CASSLARAGYTF
clone_size: -; d_call: TRBD1; v_call: TRBV30; j_call: TRBJ2-2; cdr3_nt: TGTGCCTTCATTCCAGGGGGCGAGTCCGGGGAGCTGTTTTTT; cdr3_aa: CAFIPGGESGELFF
clone_size: once; d_call: TRBD1; v_call: TRBV18; j_call: TRBJ2-7; cdr3_nt: TGTGCCAGCTCACCAGGGGGGACAGGGGCCTACGAGCAGTACTTC; cdr3_aa: CASSPGGTGAYEQYF
clone_size: -; d_call: -; v_call: TRBV27; j_call: TRBJ2-1; cdr3_nt: TGTGCCAGCAGTGCATCCCTCAGGGTCGAGCAGTTCTTC; cdr3_aa: CASSASLRVEQFF
clone_size: -; d_call: TRBD2; v_call: TRBV19; j_call: TRBJ2-6; cdr3_nt: TGTGCCAGTAGTTCAGGAGCGGGAGCTGGGGCCAACGTCCTGACTTTC; cdr3_aa: CASSSGAGAGANVLTF
clone_size: -; d_call: -; v_call: TRBV18; j_call: TRBJ2-4; cdr3_nt: TGTGCCAGCTCACCTAGGACTTCGCGGGGACAAAACATTCAGTACTTC; cdr3_aa: CASSPRTSRGQNIQYF